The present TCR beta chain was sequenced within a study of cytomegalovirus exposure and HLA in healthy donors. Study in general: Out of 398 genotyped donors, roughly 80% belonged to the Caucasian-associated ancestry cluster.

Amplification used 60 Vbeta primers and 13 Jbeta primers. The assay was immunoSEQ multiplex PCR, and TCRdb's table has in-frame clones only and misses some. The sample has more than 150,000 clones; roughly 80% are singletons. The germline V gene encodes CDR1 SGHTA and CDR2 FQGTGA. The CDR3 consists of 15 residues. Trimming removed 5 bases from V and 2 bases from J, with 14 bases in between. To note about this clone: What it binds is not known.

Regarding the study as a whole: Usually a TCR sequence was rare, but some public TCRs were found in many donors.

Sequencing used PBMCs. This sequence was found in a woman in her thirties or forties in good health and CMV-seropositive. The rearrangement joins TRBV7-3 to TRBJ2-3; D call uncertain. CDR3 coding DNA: TGTGCCAGCAGCCCGAGACTTCTTAACACAGATACGCAGTATTTT. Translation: CASSPRLLNTDTQYF.